These 26 T cell receptor beta chains originate from one sample sequenced in a study of T cell changes during pregnancy in multiple sclerosis. The method was immunoSEQ multiplex PCR; TCRdb's version includes in-frame clones alone and lacks a portion of them. The sample records about 46,000 clones, approximately 90% being singletons. This specimen was CD8+ T cells from peripheral blood mononuclear cells, taken in the second trimester of pregnancy. These receptors were collected from a female donor with multiple sclerosis, enrolled in a pregnancy study.

The chain carries TRBV11-2 and TRBJ1-6; no firm D call. The CDR3 runs to 17 residues. V was cut by 4 bases and J by 0 bases, with 13 bases left in between. Germline values: CDR1 SGHAT, CDR2 FQNNGV. The CDR3, as DNA: TGTGCCAGCAGCTCTCCGACGGGAAGCTCCTATAATTCACCCCTCCACTTT. As protein: CASSSPTGSSYNSPLHF.

This chain connects TRBV5-6 to TRBJ2-1, with 10 bases matching TRBD1. This CDR3 is built from 14 residues. The V gene end was trimmed by 3 bases and the J gene end by 6 bases; junction bases not matched to a gene: 3. Germline V lookup: CDR1 SGHDT, CDR2 YYEEEE. CDR3 amino acids: CASSWGQGINEQFF. CDR3 coding DNA: TGTGCCAGCAGCTGGGGACAGGGGATCAATGAGCAGTTCTTC.

The chain recombines TRBV7-2 with TRBJ2-2; D perhaps matches TRBD1 (6 bases). The germline V gene encodes CDR1 SGHTA and CDR2 FQGNSA. Trimming took 5 bases from V and 0 from J, leaving 19 bases between them. The CDR3 is 18 amino acids. The CDR3 region has the DNA TGTGCCAGCAGCCCCGGGCTGGGGGCAGTTGCGAACACCGGGGAGCTGTTTTTT. Amino acid sequence: CASSPGLGAVANTGELFF.

This chain links TRBV7-2 with TRBJ2-7; TRBD1 matches 8 bases. After removal of 1 base from V and 2 bases from J, the junction contained 1 base not matched to a gene. The CDR3 is 14 residues long. CDR1 and CDR2 (germline): SGHTA, FQGNSA. Written as DNA, the CDR3 is TGTGCCAGCAGCTTAGACAGGGGGGCCTACGAGCAGTACTTC. This translates into CASSLDRGAYEQYF.

This chain joins TRBV12-5 and TRBJ2-7; a possible D gene is TRBD2 (6 bases). Trimming removed 0 bases at V and 4 bases at J, with 10 bases between. The CDR3 covers 14 residues. Germline V gene data show CDR1 as LGHNT and CDR2 as FRNRAP. CDR3: CASGLVLGGYEQYF. The CDR3 nucleotides read TGTGCTAGTGGTTTGGTACTGGGAGGTTACGAGCAGTACTTC.

The gene calls are TRBV4-3 and TRBJ2-5; no clear D. CDR3 length: 14 amino acids. Looked up from germline, CDR1 is LGHNA and CDR2 is YSLEER. Trimming removed 0 bases at V and 1 base at J, with 6 bases between. CDR3 region: CASSQDSGQETQYF. The DNA of the CDR3 is TGCGCCAGCAGCCAAGATTCCGGCCAAGAGACCCAGTACTTC.

The chain links TRBV7-2 to TRBJ1-2; D is uncertain. The CDR3 loop spans 12 amino acids. Trimming removed 2 bases at V and 7 bases at J, with 8 bases between. Germline loops: CDR1 SGHTA, CDR2 FQGNSA. The CDR3 protein is CASSLQEFGYTF. The CDR3 bases are TGTGCCAGCAGCTTACAGGAATTTGGCTACACCTTC.

This sequence joins TRBV2 and TRBJ1-4; TRBD1 agrees at 10 bases. V was pared by 7 bases and J by 7 bases, with 9 bases of the junction left unmatched. Germline-derived CDR1 and CDR2 are SNHLY and FYNNEI. CDR3 length equals 15 residues. As DNA, the CDR3 is TGTGCCAGCATAGGAGGGGGACAGGGGATTGAAAAACTGTTTTTT. Protein product: CASIGGGQGIEKLFF.

This clone is medium-sized in the sample. V usage is TRBV13 and J usage is TRBJ1-1; D gene uncertain. V shed 2 bases and J shed 1 base, with 14 bases lying between them. This CDR3 contains 16 residues. Germline V gene sequence: CDR1 PRHDT, CDR2 FYEKMQ (reference sequence). The CDR3 DNA is TGTGCCAGCAGCTTACGCCCCTTGAAGCAGAACACTGAAGCTTTCTTT. Encoded protein: CASSLRPLKQNTEAFF.

This sequence joins TRBV29-1 and TRBJ2-3; D might be TRBD1 (6 bases). The CDR3 has 13 amino acids. Trimming stripped 6 bases from V and 4 bases from J, with 14 bases between. Per the germline V gene, CDR1 is SQVTM and CDR2 is ANQGSEA. CDR3 sequence reads: CSVMTGNSDTQYF. DNA of the CDR3: TGCAGCGTAATGACAGGAAACTCAGATACGCAGTATTTT.

This clone was seen a handful of times. The CDR3 sequence: CASMLDPSNQPQHF. The CDR3, as DNA: TGTGCCAGCATGCTAGACCCTAGCAATCAGCCCCAGCATTTT. The chain recombines TRBV6-1 with TRBJ1-5; no clear D gene. Germline V gene data show CDR1 as MNHNS and CDR2 as SASEGT. The ends were cut back, 7 bases at V and 0 bases at J, with 10 bases in the middle. CDR3 size: 14 residues.

The chain uses TRBV14 and TRBJ2-7; possibly TRBD1 for D (6 bases). V lost 3 bases to trimming and J lost 2 bases, with 8 bases between them. CDR1 is SGHDN, CDR2 FVKESK, per germline. This CDR3 contains 13 residues. The CDR3 here is CASSHDRPYEQYF. CDR3 bases: TGTGCCAGCAGCCATGACAGGCCCTACGAGCAGTACTTC.

This clone was picked up one time. This chain joins TRBV28 and TRBJ1-1, with D possibly TRBD1 on 6 matching bases. V lost 2 bases and J 0 bases, leaving 13 bases between the germline ends. The CDR3 spans 16 residues. Germline CDR1 and CDR2: MDHEN and SYDVKM. The CDR3 DNA is TGTGCCAGCAGTTTACCCCGGGGGGGCATGAACACTGAAGCTTTCTTT. Its translation is CASSLPRGGMNTEAFF.

This clone was observed a handful of times. The rearrangement links TRBV29-1 to TRBJ1-1; TRBD1 is a possible D gene (6 bases). Trimming took off 7 bases at V and 0 bases at J, with 12 bases between the two ends. Germline CDR1 is SQVTM and CDR2 is ANQGSEA. The CDR3 runs to 13 residues. CDR3 in amino acids: CSGGTPLNTEAFF. The CDR3 DNA reads as TGCAGCGGAGGGACACCGTTGAACACTGAAGCTTTCTTT.

The sample holds one count of this clone. This chain joins TRBV30 and TRBJ2-1; the match to TRBD2 covers 8 bases. V lost 3 bases and J lost 3; bases outside the gene matches: 4. The CDR3 loop spans 14 amino acids. CDR1 is GTSNPN and CDR2 is SVGIG in the germline V gene (reference sequence). The CDR3 nucleotides are TGTGCCTGGAGGAGCGGGGGTATCTACAATGAGCAGTTCTTC. It yields the protein CAWRSGGIYNEQFF.

V is TRBV7-6 and J is TRBJ1-5; D not resolved. Germline V gene sequence: CDR1 SGHVS, CDR2 FNYEAQ. Deletions cut 0 bases from V and 6 bases from J, with 9 bases between. The CDR3 has 14 residues. This chain's CDR3 is CASSLAPGGQPQHF. CDR3 coding DNA: TGTGCCAGCAGCTTAGCGCCGGGAGGTCAGCCCCAGCATTTT.

The rearrangement uses TRBV13 and TRBJ2-5; the D gene is possibly TRBD1 (6 bases). The V gene's germline CDR1 is PRHDT and CDR2 FYEKMQ (reference sequence). V lost 4 bases and J lost 2, with 14 bases in between. This CDR3 contains 15 residues. This chain's CDR3 is CASSYFYRDQETQYF. CDR3 sequence (DNA): TGTGCCAGCAGCTATTTTTACAGGGATCAAGAGACCCAGTACTTC. The entire variable domain, with the rest obtained from reference TRBV13 and TRBJ2-5, is as follows: AAGVIQSPRHLIKEKRETATLKCYPIPRHDTVYWYQQGPGQDPQFLISFYEKMQSDKGSIPDRFSAQQFSDYHSELNMSSLELGDSALYFCASSYFYRDQETQYFGPGTRLLVL.

This sequence joins TRBV5-6 and TRBJ2-3, with a tentative D call TRBD2 (6 bases). Germline values: CDR1 SGHDT, CDR2 YYEEEE. Trimming took 7 bases from V and 2 from J, leaving 20 bases between them. The CDR3 contains 16 residues. CDR3 DNA sequence: TGTGCCAGCGCTCCCGATCGCGGGGATTACACAGATACGCAGTATTTT. Translating gives CASAPDRGDYTDTQYF.

The rearrangement links TRBV2 to TRBJ2-5; 7 positions agree with TRBD2. J was trimmed by 3 bases and V by 6 bases; bases with no gene match: 16. The germline gives CDR1 SNHLY, CDR2 FYNNEI. CDR3 length: 17 amino acids. The CDR3 protein is CASRGRGGGKEEETQYF. The CDR3 DNA reads TGTGCCAGCAGGGGGAGAGGCGGGGGTAAAGAAGAAGAGACCCAGTACTTC.

The genes are TRBV20-1 and TRBJ2-1, with TRBD2 as a possible D gene (5 bases). CDR1 is DFQATT and CDR2 is SNEGSKA in the germline V gene (reference sequence). This CDR3 contains 11 residues. V dropped 1 base and J dropped 9 bases, with 7 bases sitting between them. The CDR3 protein is CSARAGSEQFF. CDR3 DNA sequence: TGCAGTGCTAGAGCGGGGTCTGAGCAGTTCTTC.

This sequence joins TRBV7-8 and TRBJ1-6, with a tentative D call TRBD1 (6 bases). There are 16 residues in the CDR3. Trimming took off 1 base at V and 4 bases at J, with 11 bases between the two ends. CDR1 SGHVS and CDR2 FQNEAQ come from the germline V gene. DNA for the CDR3: TGTGCCAGCAGCTTAGGGGCAGGGGCGTATAATTCACCCCTCCACTTT. This codes for CASSLGAGAYNSPLHF.

The gene calls are TRBV7-9 and TRBJ1-1, with TRBD1 identical over 8 bases. V lost 2 bases, J lost 9 bases, and 8 bases stayed unmatched. The length of the CDR3 is 14 residues. CDR1 is SEHNR and CDR2 is FQNEAQ in the germline V gene (reference sequence). CDR3 in DNA: TGTGCCAGCAGCTTAATCCCCGGACAGGGAAAAGCTTTCTTT. The encoded protein is CASSLIPGQGKAFF.

In this sample, this clone turned up once. The germline gene is not matched at one end of the junction; a read error may be the cause. The chain is built from TRBV9 and TRBJ2-3; D call uncertain. Germline V CDR1 and CDR2: SGDLS, YYNGEE. CDR3 size: 16 residues. The CDR3 sequence: CASSVGGLEFTDTRYF. The CDR3 DNA reads as TGTGCCAGCAGCGTAGGTGGGCTTGAGTTCACAGATACGCGGTATTTT. Combining the CDR3 with reference TRBV9 and TRBJ2-3 gives the whole variable domain DSGVTQTPKHLITATGQRVTLRCSPRSGDLSVYWYQQSLDQGLQFLIQYYNGEERAKGNILERFSAQQFPDLHSELNLSSLELGDSALYFCASSVGGLEFTDTRYFGPGTRLTVL.

The genes are TRBV9 and TRBJ2-1; 12 nucleotides align to TRBD2. V shed 2 bases, J shed 5 bases, and the junction held 5 bases outside the gene matches. The V gene's germline CDR1 is SGDLS and CDR2 YYNGEE. The CDR3 has 16 residues. The CDR3 DNA follows: TGTGCCAGCAGCGTCCCCAGGACTAGCGGGAACAATGAGCAGTTCTTC. Encoded protein: CASSVPRTSGNNEQFF. Full variable domain (missing parts from reference TRBV9 and TRBJ2-1): DSGVTQTPKHLITATGQRVTLRCSPRSGDLSVYWYQQSLDQGLQFLIQYYNGEERAKGNILERFSAQQFPDLHSELNLSSLELGDSALYFCASSVPRTSGNNEQFFGPGTRLTVL.

The rearrangement joins TRBV27 to TRBJ2-7; TRBD2 agrees at 8 bases. This CDR3 spans 14 amino acids. Germline assignment: CDR1 MNHEY and CDR2 SMNVEV (reference sequence). The V gene end was trimmed by 6 bases and the J gene end by 3 bases; junction bases not matched to a gene: 7. The CDR3 spells CASSGTGGLYEQYF. The DNA of the CDR3 is TGTGCCAGCAGCGGCACGGGGGGGCTCTACGAGCAGTACTTC.

This sequence joins TRBV4-1 and TRBJ1-1; weak D call: TRBD1 (6 bases). The CDR3 totals 15 residues. Trimming stripped 1 base from V and 4 bases from J, with 13 bases between. Germline values: CDR1 MGHRA, CDR2 YSYEKL. In DNA form, the CDR3 reads TGCGCCAGCAGCCAAGGACAACAGGGCCCCACTGAAGCTTTCTTT. Protein sequence: CASSQGQQGPTEAFF.